This record covers a single TCR beta chain. The repertoire was sequenced with immunoSEQ multiplex PCR; TCRdb's copy has only in-frame clones and lacks some. This sample yields 50,000 or so clones, of which around four fifths are seen a single time; about 20% belongs to the top ten. The record originates from a study of cytotoxic CD8 clonotypes in ibrutinib-treated CLL. Study-wide background: Of the patients, about a dozen were relapsed/refractory, 15 treatment-naive and 17 to 18 IGHV unmutated. Following treatment for a median roughly twelve months, range 6 to 36, response samples were then taken.

The trim removed 1 base at V and 6 bases at J, leaving 8 bases unmatched. The length of the CDR3 is 16 residues. Germline V CDR1 and CDR2: SGHTS, YDEGEE. The clonotype originates from a human donor with chronic lymphocytic leukemia. This material consisted of PBMCs, taken after 24 months of ibrutinib treatment. V usage is TRBV5-8 and J usage is TRBJ2-1; TRBD2 agrees at 9 bases. The CDR3 DNA reads as TGTGCCAGCAGCTTGTCTGGGGGACTAGCTGTCAATGAGCAGTTCTTC. This sequence encodes CASSLSGGLAVNEQFF.